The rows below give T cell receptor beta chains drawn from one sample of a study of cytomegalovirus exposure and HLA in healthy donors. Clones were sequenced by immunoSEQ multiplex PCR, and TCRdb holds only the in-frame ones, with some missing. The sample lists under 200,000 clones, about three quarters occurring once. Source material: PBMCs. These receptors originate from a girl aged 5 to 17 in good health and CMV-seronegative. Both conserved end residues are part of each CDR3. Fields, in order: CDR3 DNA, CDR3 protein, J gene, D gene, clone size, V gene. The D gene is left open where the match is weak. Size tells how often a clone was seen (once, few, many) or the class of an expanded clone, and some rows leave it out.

CDR3 DNA: TGCAGCGTGGGACAGGGATGGGGCTATGGCTACACCTTC
CDR3 protein: CSVGQGWGYGYTF
J gene: TRBJ1-2
D gene: TRBD1
clone size: -
V gene: TRBV29-1

CDR3 DNA: TGTGCCTGGAGTGTAGGGGAGGTCGGCCAGCCCCAGCATTTT
CDR3 protein: CAWSVGEVGQPQHF
J gene: TRBJ1-5
D gene: -
clone size: -
V gene: TRBV30

CDR3 DNA: TGTGCCAGCAGCCCACCGGAGGGGTTTCAGCCCCAGCATTTT
CDR3 protein: CASSPPEGFQPQHF
J gene: TRBJ1-5
D gene: -
clone size: few
V gene: TRBV7-9

CDR3 DNA: TGTGCCAGCAGCTTAACGGGGCTCCCAGGGACAGGGGTAGACGGTGGCTACACCTTC
CDR3 protein: CASSLTGLPGTGVDGGYTF
J gene: TRBJ1-2
D gene: TRBD1
clone size: -
V gene: TRBV7-3

CDR3 DNA: TGTGCCAGCAGCGCGAGGACTAGCGGGGGGTTGGATACGCAGTATTTT
CDR3 protein: CASSARTSGGLDTQYF
J gene: TRBJ2-3
D gene: TRBD2
clone size: -
V gene: TRBV9

CDR3 DNA: TGTGCCAGCAGTGAATCTGCAGTTAGCGGGGACCTACAAGAGACCCAGTACTTC
CDR3 protein: CASSESAVSGDLQETQYF
J gene: TRBJ2-5
D gene: TRBD2
clone size: -
V gene: TRBV25-1

CDR3 DNA: TGCGCCAGCAGCCCCATCGGTCTTAACACTGAAGCTTTCTTT
CDR3 protein: CASSPIGLNTEAFF
J gene: TRBJ1-1
D gene: -
clone size: few
V gene: TRBV4-1

CDR3 DNA: TGTGCCAGCAGGGACAGCGGCCGCCAAGAGACCCAGTACTTC
CDR3 protein: CASRDSGRQETQYF
J gene: TRBJ2-5
D gene: -
clone size: -
V gene: TRBV6-5

CDR3 DNA: TGTGCCACCAGCTCTATGACACACGAGCAGTACTTC
CDR3 protein: CATSSMTHEQYF
J gene: TRBJ2-7
D gene: -
clone size: few
V gene: TRBV15

CDR3 DNA: TGCGCCAGCAGCCAAGTCGTTAGCTCTAGCACAGATACGCAGTATTTT
CDR3 protein: CASSQVVSSSTDTQYF
J gene: TRBJ2-3
D gene: -
clone size: -
V gene: TRBV4-1

CDR3 DNA: TGCGCCAGCACACCCGCAGGGGGTGGGGAAAATCAAAAACTGTTTTTT
CDR3 protein: CASTPAGGGENQKLFF
J gene: TRBJ1-4
D gene: TRBD1
clone size: -
V gene: TRBV10-2

CDR3 DNA: TGTGCCAGCAGCCAAGAATCCTCGGCCTACGAGCAGTACTTC
CDR3 protein: CASSQESSAYEQYF
J gene: TRBJ2-7
D gene: -
clone size: -
V gene: TRBV4-2

CDR3 DNA: TGTGCCAGCAGCCAACAGAGGGGGCCCCAAGAGACCCAGTACTTC
CDR3 protein: CASSQQRGPQETQYF
J gene: TRBJ2-5
D gene: TRBD1
clone size: -
V gene: TRBV14

CDR3 DNA: TGTGCCATCAGTGAGTCTTATATCGGGGGGGCGAAAAATGAGCAGTTCTTC
CDR3 protein: CAISESYIGGAKNEQFF
J gene: TRBJ2-1
D gene: TRBD2
clone size: few
V gene: TRBV10-3

CDR3 DNA: TGTGCCAGCAGTGAACGGGGGGCGCGGGATGGCTACACCTTC
CDR3 protein: CASSERGARDGYTF
J gene: TRBJ1-2
D gene: -
clone size: few
V gene: TRBV6-1

CDR3 DNA: TGCGCCAGCAGCTTGGGGTTTGAGGACAGGGGGCTCGAGCAGTACTTC
CDR3 protein: CASSLGFEDRGLEQYF
J gene: TRBJ2-7
D gene: TRBD1
clone size: -
V gene: TRBV5-1

CDR3 DNA: TGCGCCAGCAGTTTCCAGGGCCCAAACACTGAAGCTTTCTTT
CDR3 protein: CASSFQGPNTEAFF
J gene: TRBJ1-1
D gene: -
clone size: -
V gene: TRBV5-1

CDR3 DNA: TGTGCCAGCAGTGCGGGGGTAACCCCCCTTCAGCCCCAGCATTTT
CDR3 protein: CASSAGVTPLQPQHF
J gene: TRBJ1-5
D gene: -
clone size: -
V gene: TRBV2

CDR3 DNA: TGTGCCAGCAGCCCACAAGGGGGGGCTGAAGCTTTCTTT
CDR3 protein: CASSPQGGAEAFF
J gene: TRBJ1-1
D gene: -
clone size: -
V gene: TRBV25-1

CDR3 DNA: TGTGCCAGTAGTATAGGACACTCCTACGAGCAGTACTTC
CDR3 protein: CASSIGHSYEQYF
J gene: TRBJ2-7
D gene: -
clone size: few
V gene: TRBV19

CDR3 DNA: TGTGCCAGCAGCACCTACGGGGGGCAACGGAACACCGGGGAGCTGTTTTTT
CDR3 protein: CASSTYGGQRNTGELFF
J gene: TRBJ2-2
D gene: -
clone size: -
V gene: TRBV5-6

CDR3 DNA: TGTGCCAGCAGCCCTAGTGATGCCTACAATGAGCAGTTCTTC
CDR3 protein: CASSPSDAYNEQFF
J gene: TRBJ2-1
D gene: -
clone size: few
V gene: TRBV7-9

CDR3 DNA: TGTGCCAGCAGCTTACCTCCGGGCACTGAAGCTTTCTTT
CDR3 protein: CASSLPPGTEAFF
J gene: TRBJ1-1
D gene: -
clone size: -
V gene: TRBV7-9

CDR3 DNA: TGTGCCACCAGCAGATATTGGGACAGGGGAACCTATGGCTACACCTTC
CDR3 protein: CATSRYWDRGTYGYTF
J gene: TRBJ1-2
D gene: TRBD1
clone size: -
V gene: TRBV15

CDR3 DNA: TGTGCCAGCAGGACCCAGGGGGCTGACTATGGCTACACCTTC
CDR3 protein: CASRTQGADYGYTF
J gene: TRBJ1-2
D gene: TRBD1
clone size: -
V gene: TRBV2

CDR3 DNA: TGTGCCAGCTACTCCGTTGGGGCGTTGGGTCGCGAAGCTTTCTTT
CDR3 protein: CASYSVGALGREAFF
J gene: TRBJ1-1
D gene: -
clone size: -
V gene: TRBV6-5

CDR3 DNA: TGCGCCAGCAGCTTGGGCGTTAGCAATCAGCCCCAGCATTTT
CDR3 protein: CASSLGVSNQPQHF
J gene: TRBJ1-5
D gene: -
clone size: few
V gene: TRBV5-1

CDR3 DNA: TGTGCCAGCGGAGGACTACGCGAGCAGTACTTC
CDR3 protein: CASGGLREQYF
J gene: TRBJ2-7
D gene: -
clone size: -
V gene: TRBV27

CDR3 DNA: TGTGCCAGCAGCTTAACGGGACTAGTAACAGATACGCAGTATTTT
CDR3 protein: CASSLTGLVTDTQYF
J gene: TRBJ2-3
D gene: TRBD2
clone size: -
V gene: TRBV7-3

CDR3 DNA: TGTGCCAGCACGAATCCTACGATAGGGACAGGGCCCACTGAAGCTTTCTTT
CDR3 protein: CASTNPTIGTGPTEAFF
J gene: TRBJ1-1
D gene: TRBD1
clone size: once
V gene: TRBV2

CDR3 DNA: TGTGCCAGCAGTTTAGGAGGGGTCTATGGCTACACCTTC
CDR3 protein: CASSLGGVYGYTF
J gene: TRBJ1-2
D gene: -
clone size: -
V gene: TRBV28

CDR3 DNA: TGTGCCAGCAGTGACTCCGGGGGAAACGGAAAACTGTTTTTT
CDR3 protein: CASSDSGGNGKLFF
J gene: TRBJ1-4
D gene: -
clone size: -
V gene: TRBV6-4

CDR3 DNA: TGCAGCGTCCAGGGTGACTATGGCTACACCTTC
CDR3 protein: CSVQGDYGYTF
J gene: TRBJ1-2
D gene: -
clone size: -
V gene: TRBV29-1

CDR3 DNA: TGTGCCAGCTCACCACTCTCGAGGGATACAACTGAAGCTTTCTTT
CDR3 protein: CASSPLSRDTTEAFF
J gene: TRBJ1-1
D gene: -
clone size: -
V gene: TRBV18

CDR3 DNA: TGTGCCAGTATAATGGCGAACACTGAAGCTTTCTTT
CDR3 protein: CASIMANTEAFF
J gene: TRBJ1-1
D gene: -
clone size: -
V gene: TRBV19

CDR3 DNA: TGTGCCAGCACTTGGGGACAGGCCGTGAGGGGCTACACCTTC
CDR3 protein: CASTWGQAVRGYTF
J gene: TRBJ1-2
D gene: TRBD1
clone size: -
V gene: TRBV19

CDR3 DNA: TGTGCCAGCAGCCCCAGGGCGGATACGCAGTATTTT
CDR3 protein: CASSPRADTQYF
J gene: TRBJ2-3
D gene: -
clone size: -
V gene: TRBV5-8

CDR3 DNA: TGTGCCAGCAGCGTAGTAGCGGGGTGGGGAGATACGCAGTATTTT
CDR3 protein: CASSVVAGWGDTQYF
J gene: TRBJ2-3
D gene: TRBD2
clone size: -
V gene: TRBV9

CDR3 DNA: TGTGCCAGTAGCCAAAACAGGGGATCAGATACGCAGTATTTT
CDR3 protein: CASSQNRGSDTQYF
J gene: TRBJ2-3
D gene: TRBD1
clone size: -
V gene: TRBV19

CDR3 DNA: TGCAGCGTTACCAGGACAGGGGGTCTGGAGTATGGCTACACCTTC
CDR3 protein: CSVTRTGGLEYGYTF
J gene: TRBJ1-2
D gene: TRBD1
clone size: -
V gene: TRBV29-1

CDR3 DNA: TGTGCCAGCAGCCAAGGGTCTACCTCCTACGAGCAGTACTTC
CDR3 protein: CASSQGSTSYEQYF
J gene: TRBJ2-7
D gene: -
clone size: -
V gene: TRBV14

CDR3 DNA: TGTGCCGAGGGACAGGGGGCGAGGGAGCAGTACTTC
CDR3 protein: CAEGQGAREQYF
J gene: TRBJ2-7
D gene: TRBD1
clone size: -
V gene: TRBV6-1

CDR3 DNA: TGTGCCAGTAGTATAGACAGGGCCTACGAGCAGTACTTC
CDR3 protein: CASSIDRAYEQYF
J gene: TRBJ2-7
D gene: -
clone size: -
V gene: TRBV19